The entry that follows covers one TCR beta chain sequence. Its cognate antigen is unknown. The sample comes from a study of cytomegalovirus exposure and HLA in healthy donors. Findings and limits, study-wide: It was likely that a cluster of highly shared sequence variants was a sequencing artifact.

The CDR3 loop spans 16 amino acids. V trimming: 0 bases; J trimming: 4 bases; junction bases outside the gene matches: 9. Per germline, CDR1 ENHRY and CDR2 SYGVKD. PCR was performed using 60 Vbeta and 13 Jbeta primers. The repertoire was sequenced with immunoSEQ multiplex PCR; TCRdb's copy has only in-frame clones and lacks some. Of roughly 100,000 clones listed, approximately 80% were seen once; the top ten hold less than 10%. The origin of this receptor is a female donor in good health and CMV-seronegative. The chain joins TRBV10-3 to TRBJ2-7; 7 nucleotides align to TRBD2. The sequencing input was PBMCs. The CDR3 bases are TGTGCCATCAGTGAGTCGGGAGGCGGGAGCGGATACGAGCAGTACTTC. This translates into CAISESGGGSGYEQYF.